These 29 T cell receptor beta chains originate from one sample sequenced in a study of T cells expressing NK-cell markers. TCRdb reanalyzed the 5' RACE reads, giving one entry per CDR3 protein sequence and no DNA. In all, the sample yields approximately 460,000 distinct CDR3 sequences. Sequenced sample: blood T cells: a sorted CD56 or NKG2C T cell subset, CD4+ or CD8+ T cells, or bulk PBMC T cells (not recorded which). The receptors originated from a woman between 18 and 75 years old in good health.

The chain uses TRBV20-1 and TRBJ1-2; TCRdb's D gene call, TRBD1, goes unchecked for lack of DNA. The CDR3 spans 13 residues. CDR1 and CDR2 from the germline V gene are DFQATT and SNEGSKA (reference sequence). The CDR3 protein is CSARATGFYGYTF.

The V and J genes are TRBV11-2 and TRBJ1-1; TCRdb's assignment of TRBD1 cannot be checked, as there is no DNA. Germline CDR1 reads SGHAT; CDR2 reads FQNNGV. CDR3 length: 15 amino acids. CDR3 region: CASSIVPDMNTEAFF.

CDR3 protein: CSAPRQGNQPQHF. V is TRBV20-1 and J is TRBJ1-5; the D gene TCRdb calls, TRBD1, cannot be checked with no DNA. The V gene's germline CDR1 is DFQATT and CDR2 SNEGSKA (reference sequence). The CDR3 is made up of 13 amino acids.

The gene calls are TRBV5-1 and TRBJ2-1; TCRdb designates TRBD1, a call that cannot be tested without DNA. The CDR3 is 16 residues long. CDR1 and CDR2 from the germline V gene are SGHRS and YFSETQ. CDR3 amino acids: CASSLGGAGTYNEQFF.

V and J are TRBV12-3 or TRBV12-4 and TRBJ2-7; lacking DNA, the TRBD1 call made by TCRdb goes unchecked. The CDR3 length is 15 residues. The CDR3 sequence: CASSRTGEQIYEQYF.

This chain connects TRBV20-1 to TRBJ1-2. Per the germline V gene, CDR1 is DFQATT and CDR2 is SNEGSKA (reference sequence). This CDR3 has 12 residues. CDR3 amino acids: CSAPARAGGYTF.

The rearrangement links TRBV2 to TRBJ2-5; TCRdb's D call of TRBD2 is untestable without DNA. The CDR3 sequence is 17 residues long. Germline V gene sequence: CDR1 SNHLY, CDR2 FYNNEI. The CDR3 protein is CASSEGLLARFQETQYF.

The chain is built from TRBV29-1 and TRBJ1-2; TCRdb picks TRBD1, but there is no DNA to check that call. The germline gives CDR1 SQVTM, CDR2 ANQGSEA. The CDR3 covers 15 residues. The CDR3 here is CSSLQVTGGDYGYTF.

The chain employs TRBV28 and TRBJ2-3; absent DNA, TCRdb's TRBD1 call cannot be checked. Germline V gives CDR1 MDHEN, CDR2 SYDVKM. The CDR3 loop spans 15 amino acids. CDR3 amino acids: CASSPGRGSTDTQYF. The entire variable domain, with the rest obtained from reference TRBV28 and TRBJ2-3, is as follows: DVKVTQSSRYLVKRTGEKVFLECVQDMDHENMFWYRQDPGLGLRLIYFSYDVKMKEKGDIPEGYSVSREKKERFSLILESASTNQTSMYLCASSPGRGSTDTQYFGPGTRLTVL.

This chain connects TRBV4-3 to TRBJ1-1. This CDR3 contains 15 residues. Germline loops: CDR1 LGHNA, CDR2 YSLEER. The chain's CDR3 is CASSQFGGGLTEAFF.

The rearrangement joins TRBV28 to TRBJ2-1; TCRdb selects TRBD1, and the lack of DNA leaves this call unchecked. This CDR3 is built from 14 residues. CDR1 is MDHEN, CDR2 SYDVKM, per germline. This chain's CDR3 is CASNPGRSYNEQFF.

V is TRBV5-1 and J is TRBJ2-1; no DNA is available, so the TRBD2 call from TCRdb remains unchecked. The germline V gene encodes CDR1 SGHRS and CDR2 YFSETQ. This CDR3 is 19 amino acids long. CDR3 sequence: CASSSVPRLAGGGRNEQFF.

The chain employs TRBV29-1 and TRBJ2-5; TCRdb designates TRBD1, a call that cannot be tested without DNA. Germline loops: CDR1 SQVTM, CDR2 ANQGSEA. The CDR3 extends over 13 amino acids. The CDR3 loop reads CSGVPGGQETQYF. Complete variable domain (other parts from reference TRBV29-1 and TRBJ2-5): SAVISQKPSRDICQRGTSLTIQCQVDSQVTMMFWYRQQPGQSLTLIATANQGSEATYESGFVIDKFPISRPNLTFSTLTVSNMSPEDSSIYLCSGVPGGQETQYFGPGTRLLVL.

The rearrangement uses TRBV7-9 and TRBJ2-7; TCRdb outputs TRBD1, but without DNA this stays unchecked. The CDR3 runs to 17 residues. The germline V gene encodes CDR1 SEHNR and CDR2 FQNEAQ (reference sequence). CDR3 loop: CASSSAGKTGIAYEQYF.

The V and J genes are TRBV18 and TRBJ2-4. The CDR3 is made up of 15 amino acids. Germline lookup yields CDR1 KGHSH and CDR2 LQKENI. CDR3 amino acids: CASSDQNLAKNIQYF.

The CDR3 sequence is CASSLRLADFRAQYF. This rearrangement joins TRBV7-9 to TRBJ2-5; TCRdb's D gene call, TRBD2, goes unchecked for lack of DNA. The CDR3 spans 15 residues. The germline CDR1 and CDR2 sequences are SEHNR and FQNEAQ (reference sequence).

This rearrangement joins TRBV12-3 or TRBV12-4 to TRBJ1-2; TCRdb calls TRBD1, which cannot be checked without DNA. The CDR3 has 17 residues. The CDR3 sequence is CASSFSGSPTANYGYTF.

The CDR3 here is CASTNGAYGYTF. The rearrangement joins TRBV6-2 or TRBV6-3 to TRBJ1-2; TCRdb lists TRBD1, though no DNA is available to test this call. Germline CDR1 and CDR2: MNHEY and SVGEGT. CDR3 length: 12 residues.

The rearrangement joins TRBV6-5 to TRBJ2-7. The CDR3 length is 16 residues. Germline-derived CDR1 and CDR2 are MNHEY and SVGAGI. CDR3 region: CASSYSFGRSLREQYF.

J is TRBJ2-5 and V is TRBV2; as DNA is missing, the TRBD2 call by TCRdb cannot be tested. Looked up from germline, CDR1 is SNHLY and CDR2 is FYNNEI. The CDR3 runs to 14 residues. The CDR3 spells CASRTSGTRETQYF.

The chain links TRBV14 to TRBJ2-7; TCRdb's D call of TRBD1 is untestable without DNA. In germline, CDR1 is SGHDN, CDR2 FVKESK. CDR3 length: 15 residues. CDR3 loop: CASSQYRGIAYEQYF.

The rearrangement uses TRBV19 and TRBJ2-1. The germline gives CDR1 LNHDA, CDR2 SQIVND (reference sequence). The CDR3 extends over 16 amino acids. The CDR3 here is CASRESASDSYNEQFF. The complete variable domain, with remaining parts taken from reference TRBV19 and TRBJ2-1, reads DGGITQSPKYLFRKEGQNVTLSCEQNLNHDAMYWYRQDPGQGLRLIYYSQIVNDFQKGDIAEGYSVSREKKESFPLTVTSAQKNPTAFYLCASRESASDSYNEQFFGPGTRLTVL.

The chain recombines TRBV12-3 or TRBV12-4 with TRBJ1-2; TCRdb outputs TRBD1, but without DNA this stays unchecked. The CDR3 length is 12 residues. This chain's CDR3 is CASSGAPYGYTF.

The CDR3 reads CASSLGQINEQFF. This sequence joins TRBV7-2 and TRBJ2-1. The germline V gene encodes CDR1 SGHTA and CDR2 FQGNSA. The CDR3 covers 13 residues.

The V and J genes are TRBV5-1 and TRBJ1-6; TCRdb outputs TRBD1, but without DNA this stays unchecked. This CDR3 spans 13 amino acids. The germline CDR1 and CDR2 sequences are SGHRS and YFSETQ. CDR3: CASGDRNRSPLHF.

The chain's CDR3 is CASSPLPGANVLTF. The J gene is TRBJ2-6, the V gene TRBV27; as DNA is missing, the TRBD1 call by TCRdb cannot be tested. The CDR3 has 14 amino acids. The germline gives CDR1 MNHEY, CDR2 SMNVEV (reference sequence).

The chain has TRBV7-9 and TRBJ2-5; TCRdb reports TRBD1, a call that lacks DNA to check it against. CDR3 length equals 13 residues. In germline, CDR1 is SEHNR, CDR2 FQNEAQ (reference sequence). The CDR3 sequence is CASSWGAKETQYF.

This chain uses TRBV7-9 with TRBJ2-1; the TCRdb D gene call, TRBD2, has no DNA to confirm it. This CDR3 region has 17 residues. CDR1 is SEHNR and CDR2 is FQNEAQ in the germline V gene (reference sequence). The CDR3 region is CASSPSPSGTSYNEQFF. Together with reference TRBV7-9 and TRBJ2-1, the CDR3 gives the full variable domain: DTGVSQNPRHKITKRGQNVTFRCDPISEHNRLYWYRQTLGQGPEFLTYFQNEAQLEKSRLLSDRFSAERPKGSFSTLEIQRTEQGDSAMYLCASSPSPSGTSYNEQFFGPGTRLTVL.

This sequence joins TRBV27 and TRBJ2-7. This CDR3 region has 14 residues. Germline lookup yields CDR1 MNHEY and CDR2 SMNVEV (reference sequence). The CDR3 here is CASSLAQSPYEQYF.